This T cell receptor (beta chain) was recorded in a study of early T cells in non-severe SARS-CoV-2 infection. This clonotype was seen at least ten times. Using its own MiXCR run on the 5' RACE reads, TCRdb lists one record per CDR3 protein. This table has approximately 32,000 distinct CDR3 sequences, around 4.5% appearing once. CDR1 and CDR2 from the germline V gene are KGHDR and SFDVKD. J lost 2 bases, V lost 7 bases, and 3 bases had no gene match. CDR3 length: 14 residues. The source is an adult who was a healthcare worker with PCR-confirmed SARS-CoV-2 infection or an uninfected control (not recorded which). Sequencing input: whole blood. The chain carries TRBV24-1 and TRBJ1-2; 10 bases map to TRBD1. The CDR3: CATRSTGGNYGYTF. The CDR3 nucleotides are TGTGCCACCAGATCGACAGGGGGCAACTATGGCTACACCTTC.